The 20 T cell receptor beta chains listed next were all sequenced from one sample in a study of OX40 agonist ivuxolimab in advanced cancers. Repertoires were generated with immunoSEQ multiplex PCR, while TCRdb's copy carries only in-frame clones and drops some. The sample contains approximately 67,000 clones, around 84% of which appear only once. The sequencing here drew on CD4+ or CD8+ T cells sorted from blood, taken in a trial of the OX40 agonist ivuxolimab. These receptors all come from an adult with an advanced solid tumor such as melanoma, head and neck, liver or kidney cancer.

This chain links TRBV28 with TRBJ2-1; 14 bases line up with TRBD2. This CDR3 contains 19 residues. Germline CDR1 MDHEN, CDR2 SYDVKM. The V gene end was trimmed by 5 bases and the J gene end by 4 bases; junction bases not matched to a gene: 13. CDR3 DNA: TGTGCCAGCAGTCAAGGACTAGCGGGAGGATTATTAAGGTACAATGAGCAGTTCTTC. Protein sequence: CASSQGLAGGLLRYNEQFF.

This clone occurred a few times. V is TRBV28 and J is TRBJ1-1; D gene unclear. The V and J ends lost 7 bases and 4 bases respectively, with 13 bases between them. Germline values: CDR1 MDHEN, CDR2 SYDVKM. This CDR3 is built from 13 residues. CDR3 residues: CASTLGWGTEAFF. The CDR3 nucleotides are TGTGCCAGCACCCTCGGGTGGGGCACTGAAGCTTTCTTT.

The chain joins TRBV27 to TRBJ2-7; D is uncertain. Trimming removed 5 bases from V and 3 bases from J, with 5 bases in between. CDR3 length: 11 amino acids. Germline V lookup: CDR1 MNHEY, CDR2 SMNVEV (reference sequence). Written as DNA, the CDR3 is TGTGCCAGCAGTGATTACTACGAGCAGTACTTC. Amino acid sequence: CASSDYYEQYF.

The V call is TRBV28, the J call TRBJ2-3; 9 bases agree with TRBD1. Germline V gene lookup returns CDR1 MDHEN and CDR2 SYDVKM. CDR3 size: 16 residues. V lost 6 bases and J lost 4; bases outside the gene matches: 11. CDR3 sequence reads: CASSPTGGVFADTQYF. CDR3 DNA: TGTGCCAGCAGCCCAACAGGGGGCGTATTCGCAGATACGCAGTATTTT.

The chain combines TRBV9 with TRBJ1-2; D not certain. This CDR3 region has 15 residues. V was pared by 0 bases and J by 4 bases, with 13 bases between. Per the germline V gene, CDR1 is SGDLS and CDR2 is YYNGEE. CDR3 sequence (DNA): TGTGCCAGCAGCGTAGAAACAACCCCGGGCTATGGCTACACCTTC. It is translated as CASSVETTPGYGYTF. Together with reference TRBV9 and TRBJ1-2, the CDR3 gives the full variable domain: DSGVTQTPKHLITATGQRVTLRCSPRSGDLSVYWYQQSLDQGLQFLIQYYNGEERAKGNILERFSAQQFPDLHSELNLSSLELGDSALYFCASSVETTPGYGYTFGSGTRLTVV.

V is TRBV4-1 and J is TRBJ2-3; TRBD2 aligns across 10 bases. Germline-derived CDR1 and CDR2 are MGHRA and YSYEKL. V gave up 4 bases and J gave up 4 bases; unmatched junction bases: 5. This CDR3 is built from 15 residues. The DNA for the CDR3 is TGCGCCAGCAGCCGGGGACTAGCGTATGCAGATACGCAGTATTTT. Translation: CASSRGLAYADTQYF.

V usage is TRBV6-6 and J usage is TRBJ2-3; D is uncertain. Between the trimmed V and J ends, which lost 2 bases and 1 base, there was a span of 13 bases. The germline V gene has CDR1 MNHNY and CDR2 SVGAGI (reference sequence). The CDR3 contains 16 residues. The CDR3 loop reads CASSYEGNVGTDTQYF. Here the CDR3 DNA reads TGTGCCAGCAGTTACGAAGGTAATGTCGGCACAGATACGCAGTATTTT.

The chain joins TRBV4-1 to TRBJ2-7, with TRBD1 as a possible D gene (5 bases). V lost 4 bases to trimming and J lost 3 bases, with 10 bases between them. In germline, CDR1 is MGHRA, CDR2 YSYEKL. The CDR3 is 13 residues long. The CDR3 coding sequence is TGCGCCAGCAGCCTTGACAGAAACTACGAGCAGTACTTC. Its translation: CASSLDRNYEQYF.

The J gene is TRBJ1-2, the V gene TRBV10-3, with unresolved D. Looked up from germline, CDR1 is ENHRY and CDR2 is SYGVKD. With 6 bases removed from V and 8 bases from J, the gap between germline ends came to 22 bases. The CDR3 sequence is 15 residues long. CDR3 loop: CAISVEIAGLKGYTF. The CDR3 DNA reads TGTGCCATCAGCGTAGAAATAGCTGGGTTAAAAGGCTACACCTTC.

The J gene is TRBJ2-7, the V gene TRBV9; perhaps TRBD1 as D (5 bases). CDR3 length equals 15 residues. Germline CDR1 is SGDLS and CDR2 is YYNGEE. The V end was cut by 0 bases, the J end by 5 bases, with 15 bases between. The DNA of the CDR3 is TGTGCCAGCAGCGTAGACGCAGGGTTAATCGACGAGCAGTACTTC. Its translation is CASSVDAGLIDEQYF.

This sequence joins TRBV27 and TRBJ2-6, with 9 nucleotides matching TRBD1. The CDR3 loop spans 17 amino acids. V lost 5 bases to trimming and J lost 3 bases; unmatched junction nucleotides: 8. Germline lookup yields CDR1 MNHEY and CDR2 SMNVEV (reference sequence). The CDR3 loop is CASSRGTGSYGANVLTF. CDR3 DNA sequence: TGTGCCAGCAGTCGGGGGACAGGGTCTTATGGGGCCAACGTCCTGACTTTC.

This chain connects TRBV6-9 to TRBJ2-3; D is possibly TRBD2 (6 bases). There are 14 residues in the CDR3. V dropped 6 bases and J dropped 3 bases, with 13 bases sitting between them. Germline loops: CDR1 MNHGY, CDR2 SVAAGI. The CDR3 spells CASRSSGQTDTQYF. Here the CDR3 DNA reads TGTGCCAGCAGGTCCAGCGGGCAAACAGATACGCAGTATTTT.

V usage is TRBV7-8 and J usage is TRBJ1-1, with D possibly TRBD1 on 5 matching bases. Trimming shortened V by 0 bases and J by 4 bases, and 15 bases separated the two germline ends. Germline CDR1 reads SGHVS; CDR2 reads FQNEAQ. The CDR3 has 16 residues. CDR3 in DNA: TGTGCCAGCAGCTTAGCGGGAGGGGTTTGGATCACTGAAGCTTTCTTT. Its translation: CASSLAGGVWITEAFF. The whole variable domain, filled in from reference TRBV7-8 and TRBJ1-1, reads GAGVSQSPRYKVAKRGQDVALRCDPISGHVSLFWYQQALGQGPEFLTYFQNEAQLDKSGLPSDRFFAERPEGSVSTLKIQRTQQEDSAVYLCASSLAGGVWITEAFFGQGTRLTVV.

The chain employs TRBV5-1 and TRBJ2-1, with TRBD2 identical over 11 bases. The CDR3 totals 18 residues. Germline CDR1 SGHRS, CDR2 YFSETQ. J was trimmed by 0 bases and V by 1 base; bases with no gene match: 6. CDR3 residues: CASSLRPTSGVSYNEQFF. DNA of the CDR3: TGCGCCAGCAGCTTGCGCCCGACTAGCGGGGTCTCCTACAATGAGCAGTTCTTC. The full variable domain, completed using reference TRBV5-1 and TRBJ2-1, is KAGVTQTPRYLIKTRGQQVTLSCSPISGHRSVSWYQQTPGQGLQFLFEYFSETQRNKGNFPGRFSGRQFSNSRSEMNVSTLELGDSALYLCASSLRPTSGVSYNEQFFGPGTRLTVL.

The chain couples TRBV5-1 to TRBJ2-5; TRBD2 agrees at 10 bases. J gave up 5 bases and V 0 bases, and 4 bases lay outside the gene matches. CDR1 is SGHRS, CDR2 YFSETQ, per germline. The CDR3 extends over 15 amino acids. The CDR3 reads CASSLEPSGSETQYF. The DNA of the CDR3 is TGCGCCAGCAGCTTGGAACCTAGCGGGAGTGAGACCCAGTACTTC.

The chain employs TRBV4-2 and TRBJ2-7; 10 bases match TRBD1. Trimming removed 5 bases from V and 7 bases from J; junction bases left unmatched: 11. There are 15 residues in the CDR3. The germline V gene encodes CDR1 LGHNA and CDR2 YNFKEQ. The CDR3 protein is CASSNRDRGSLEQYF. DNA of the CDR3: TGTGCCAGCAGCAACCGGGACAGGGGATCTTTGGAGCAGTACTTC.

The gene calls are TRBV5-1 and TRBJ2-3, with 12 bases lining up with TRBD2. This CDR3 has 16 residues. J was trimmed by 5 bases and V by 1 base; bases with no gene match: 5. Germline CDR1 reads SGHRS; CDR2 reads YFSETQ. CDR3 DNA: TGCGCCAGCAGCTTGACTAGCGGGGGGCGTGGAGATACGCAGTATTTT. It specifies CASSLTSGGRGDTQYF. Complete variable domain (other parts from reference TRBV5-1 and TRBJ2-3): KAGVTQTPRYLIKTRGQQVTLSCSPISGHRSVSWYQQTPGQGLQFLFEYFSETQRNKGNFPGRFSGRQFSNSRSEMNVSTLELGDSALYLCASSLTSGGRGDTQYFGPGTRLTVL.

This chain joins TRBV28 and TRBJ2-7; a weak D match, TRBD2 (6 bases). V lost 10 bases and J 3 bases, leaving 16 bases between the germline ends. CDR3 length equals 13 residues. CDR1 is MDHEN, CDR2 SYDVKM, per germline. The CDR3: CATRDSGNYEQYF. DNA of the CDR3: TGTGCCACCCGGGATAGCGGAAACTACGAGCAGTACTTC.

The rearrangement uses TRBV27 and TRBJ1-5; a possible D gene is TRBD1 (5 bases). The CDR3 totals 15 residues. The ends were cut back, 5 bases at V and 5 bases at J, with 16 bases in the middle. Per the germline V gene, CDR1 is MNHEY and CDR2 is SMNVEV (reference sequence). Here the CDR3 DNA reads TGTGCCAGCAGTAACCGGGACGGTTCTGATCAGCCCCAGCATTTT. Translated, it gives CASSNRDGSDQPQHF.

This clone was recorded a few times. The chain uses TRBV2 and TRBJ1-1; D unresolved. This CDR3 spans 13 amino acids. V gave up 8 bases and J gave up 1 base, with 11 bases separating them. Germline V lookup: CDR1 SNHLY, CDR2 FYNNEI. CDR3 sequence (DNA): TGTGCCAGCTGTCGGCAGCAGAACACTGAAGCTTTCTTT. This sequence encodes CASCRQQNTEAFF.